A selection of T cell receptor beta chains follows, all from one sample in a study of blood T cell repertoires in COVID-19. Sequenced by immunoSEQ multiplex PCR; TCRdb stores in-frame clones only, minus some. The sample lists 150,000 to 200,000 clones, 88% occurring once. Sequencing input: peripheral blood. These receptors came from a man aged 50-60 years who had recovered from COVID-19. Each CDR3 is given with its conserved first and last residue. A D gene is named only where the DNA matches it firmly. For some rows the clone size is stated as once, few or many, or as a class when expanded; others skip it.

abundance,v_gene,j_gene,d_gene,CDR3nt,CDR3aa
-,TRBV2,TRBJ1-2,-,TGTGCCAGCAGGCGGGCTTGGGACAATGCTAACTATGGCTACACCTTC,CASRRAWDNANYGYTF
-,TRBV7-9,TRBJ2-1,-,TGTGCCAGCAGCCAACCCGGTGGTCGGGGGCAGTTCTTC,CASSQPGGRGQFF
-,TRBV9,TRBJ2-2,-,TGTGCCAGCAGCCCCCTCGTGGGGGCGGTCGGGGAGCTGTTTTTT,CASSPLVGAVGELFF
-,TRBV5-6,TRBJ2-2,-,TGTGCCAGCAGCTTGGTTCAGGGAATAACCGGGGAGCTGTTTTTT,CASSLVQGITGELFF
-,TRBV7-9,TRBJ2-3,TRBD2,TGTGCCAGCAGCCCGAGCGGGAGGGAGACAGATACGCAGTATTTT,CASSPSGRETDTQYF
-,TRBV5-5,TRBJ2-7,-,TGTGCCAGCAGCTCCTGGGGTAGCGACGAGCAGTACTTC,CASSSWGSDEQYF
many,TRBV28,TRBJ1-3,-,TGTGCCAGCACCCCCCCACCCCCGGGGTACACCATATATTTT,CASTPPPPGYTIYF
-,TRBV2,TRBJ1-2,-,TGTGCCAGCAGTCCCGACTATGGCTACACCTTC,CASSPDYGYTF
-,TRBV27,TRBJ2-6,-,TGTGCCAGCAGTTCCAGGGCCAACGTCCTGACTTTC,CASSSRANVLTF
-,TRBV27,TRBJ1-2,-,TGTGCCAGCAGTTTACAGGGTGGCTATGGCTACACCTTC,CASSLQGGYGYTF
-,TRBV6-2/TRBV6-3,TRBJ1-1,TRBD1,TGTGCCAGCAGTTACGGGACAGGGACCGCCGTGAGGGACACTGAAGCTTTCTTT,CASSYGTGTAVRDTEAFF